The 18 T cell receptor beta chains reported below all come from one sample, sequenced in a study of response to subunit inactivated influenza vaccine. Each CDR3 protein gets one entry after TCRdb re-called the RT-PCR reads with MiXCR. Of 450,000 to 600,000 distinct CDR3 sequences in the sample, around 7.9% were seen once. This specimen was PBMCs from blood, taken approximately 25 months after vaccination. The receptor set was obtained from a man between 50 and 75 years old who received an inactivated influenza vaccine.

This clonotype was seen repeatedly, ten times or more. The rearrangement joins TRBV27 to TRBJ2-6, with 8 bases matching TRBD1. CDR3 length equals 18 residues. The V and J ends lost 7 bases and 0 bases, in that order; junction bases with no gene match: 11. Germline V gene data show CDR1 as MNHEY and CDR2 as SMNVEV (reference sequence). CDR3 amino acids: CASKTGQGAFSGANVLTF. In DNA form, the CDR3 reads TGTGCCAGCAAAACGGGTCAGGGGGCCTTCTCTGGGGCCAACGTCCTGACTTTC.

The rearrangement joins TRBV7-9 to TRBJ1-5, with D unresolved. CDR3 length: 12 residues. Trimming shortened V by 1 base and J by 6 bases, and 4 bases separated the two germline ends. CDR1 is SEHNR, CDR2 FQNEAQ, per germline (reference sequence). This CDR3 reads CASSLGPQPQHF. The CDR3 region has the DNA TGTGCCAGCAGCTTAGGACCTCAGCCCCAGCATTTT.

This clonotype has more than one count but fewer than ten. The gene calls are TRBV19 and TRBJ2-7; possibly TRBD1 or TRBD2 for D (5 bases each). CDR1 LNHDA and CDR2 SQIVND come from the germline V gene (reference sequence). The V end lost 5 bases, the J end lost 0 bases, and 11 bases lay between the germline ends. This CDR3 has 14 residues. The CDR3 region is CASSPRDPSYEQYF. The CDR3 DNA reads TGTGCCAGTAGTCCCAGGGACCCCTCCTACGAGCAGTACTTC.

The chain recombines TRBV20-1 with TRBJ2-6; no firm D call. Germline V CDR1 and CDR2: DFQATT, SNEGSKA (reference sequence). V was cut by 0 bases and J by 5 bases, with 11 bases left in between. This CDR3 comprises 15 residues. This CDR3 reads CSAREAPWRANVLTF. CDR3 bases: TGCAGTGCTAGAGAAGCACCTTGGAGGGCCAACGTCCTGACTTTC.

Many counts were recorded for this clonotype. The J gene is TRBJ1-5, the V gene TRBV5-1; the D is unclear. This CDR3 spans 13 amino acids. Trimming left V 4 bases short and J 6 bases short, with 11 bases between. Germline V gene data show CDR1 as SGHRS and CDR2 as YFSETQ. The CDR3 spells CASSDGLGQPQHF. In nucleotides, the CDR3 is TGCGCCAGCAGCGACGGCTTGGGTCAGCCCCAGCATTTT.

This clonotype was observed many times. The V call is TRBV29-1, the J call TRBJ2-7; 8 bases match TRBD1. The germline CDR1 and CDR2 sequences are SQVTM and ANQGSEA. The CDR3 sequence is 15 residues long. V lost 0 bases, J lost 5 bases, and 9 bases stayed unmatched. The CDR3 coding sequence is TGCAGCGTTGAAGAGCCCAGACAGGGGTACGACGAGCAGTACTTC. Translation: CSVEEPRQGYDEQYF.

This clonotype was detected only a few times. The chain carries TRBV15 and TRBJ2-3; D might be TRBD1 (5 bases). The CDR3 length is 15 residues. V gave up 3 bases and J gave up 3 bases, with 13 bases separating them. CDR1 and CDR2 from the germline V gene are LNHNV and YYDKDF (reference sequence). Here the CDR3 reads CATSSRQGLTDTQYF. The DNA for the CDR3 is TGTGCCACCAGCAGCAGGCAGGGATTAACAGATACGCAGTATTTT.

This clonotype was recorded at least ten times. The J gene is TRBJ2-7, the V gene TRBV12-3 or TRBV12-4; 8 bases are shared with TRBD1. The ends lost 6 bases at V and 0 bases at J; junction bases unmatched: 10. The CDR3 covers 16 residues. Here the CDR3 DNA reads TGTGCCAGCAGCTTGACGGGGGACAGGAGCTCCTACGAGCAGTACTTC. Its translation: CASSLTGDRSSYEQYF.

The chain has TRBV28 and TRBJ1-1; no definite D call. This CDR3 has 12 amino acids. The germline gives CDR1 MDHEN, CDR2 SYDVKM. Between the trimmed V and J ends, which lost 6 bases and 3 bases, there was a span of 8 bases. CDR3 sequence reads: CASRTWDTEAFF. CDR3 DNA: TGTGCCAGCAGGACCTGGGACACTGAAGCTTTCTTT. Drawing the rest from reference TRBV28 and TRBJ1-1, the complete variable domain is DVKVTQSSRYLVKRTGEKVFLECVQDMDHENMFWYRQDPGLGLRLIYFSYDVKMKEKGDIPEGYSVSREKKERFSLILESASTNQTSMYLCASRTWDTEAFFGQGTRLTVV.

This clonotype has a count of ten or more. The chain employs TRBV7-8 and TRBJ2-3; D is perhaps TRBD1 (6 bases). This CDR3 spans 14 amino acids. The germline V gene has CDR1 SGHVS and CDR2 FQNEAQ. The V end was cut by 9 bases, the J end by 0 bases, with 13 bases between. The CDR3 reads CASSTGSSTDTQYF. The CDR3 DNA reads TGTGCCAGTTCGACAGGTTCTAGCACAGATACGCAGTATTTT.

This clonotype was seen a few times. V gene TRBV20-1 combines with J gene TRBJ2-7; D ambiguous. This CDR3 is 12 amino acids long. Germline CDR1 and CDR2: DFQATT and SNEGSKA (reference sequence). V lost 5 bases and J 3 bases, leaving 11 bases between the germline ends. CDR3 sequence (DNA): TGCAGTGCTCCATGGGGTGGCTACGAGCAGTACTTC. Translation: CSAPWGGYEQYF.

This clonotype has more than one count but fewer than ten. The chain recombines TRBV5-1 with TRBJ2-7, with D tentatively TRBD2 (5 bases). Per germline, CDR1 SGHRS and CDR2 YFSETQ. V was clipped by 2 bases and J by 2 bases, with 17 bases between them. CDR3 size: 16 residues. The CDR3 DNA reads as TGCGCCAGCAGCTTACCCCGCCCGGGGAAAGCCTACGAGCAGTACTTC. The encoded protein is CASSLPRPGKAYEQYF.

The J gene is TRBJ2-7, the V gene TRBV7-3, with D tentatively TRBD2 (6 bases). This CDR3 comprises 13 residues. The germline V and J ends were trimmed by 5 bases and 3 bases, with 11 bases remaining between them. The germline gives CDR1 SGHTA, CDR2 FQGTGA. CDR3 region: CASSKFSGYEQYF. CDR3 nucleotides: TGTGCCAGCAGCAAATTTAGCGGCTACGAGCAGTACTTC.

Many counts were recorded for this clonotype. The V call is TRBV4-1, the J call TRBJ2-5; D not certain. Germline V lookup: CDR1 MGHRA, CDR2 YSYEKL. The CDR3 covers 14 residues. The V and J ends lost 5 bases and 1 base respectively, with 11 bases between them. The CDR3 loop reads CASSKGGSQETQYF. CDR3 nucleotides: TGCGCCAGCAGCAAAGGCGGATCCCAAGAGACCCAGTACTTC.

The rearrangement links TRBV6-1 to TRBJ2-7; D tentatively reads TRBD1 or TRBD2 (5 bases each). CDR3 length equals 16 residues. The germline CDR1 and CDR2 sequences are MNHNS and SASEGT. Deletions cut 8 bases from V and 0 bases from J, with 20 bases between. The CDR3 nucleotides are TGTGCCAGCGCCGTAGGGACGGCCCTGGGCTCCTACGAGCAGTACTTC. Protein: CASAVGTALGSYEQYF.

The table lists this clonotype with many counts. CDR3 DNA: TGCGCCAGCAGCGAGGGGCTGGGGGATGAGCAGTTCTTC. It specifies CASSEGLGDEQFF. The V gene is TRBV5-1, the J gene TRBJ2-1, with D possibly called TRBD1 or TRBD2 (5 bases each). This CDR3 comprises 13 residues. Germline values: CDR1 SGHRS, CDR2 YFSETQ. Trimming took off 4 bases at V and 8 bases at J, with 13 bases between the two ends.

At least ten counts were recorded for this clonotype. This sequence joins TRBV20-1 and TRBJ1-2; D uncertain. The V and J ends lost 5 bases and 2 bases respectively, with 15 bases between them. Germline loops: CDR1 DFQATT, CDR2 SNEGSKA (reference sequence). The CDR3 sequence is 14 residues long. DNA of the CDR3: TGCAGTGCTTTGGGCGGGTCCTTGAACTATGGCTACACCTTC. This translates into CSALGGSLNYGYTF.

A few counts support this clonotype. In DNA form, the CDR3 reads TGCGCCAGCAGCTTGTTAGGGTTAGGTACTGAAGCTTTCTTT. It encodes CASSLLGLGTEAFF. This sequence joins TRBV5-1 and TRBJ1-1; D remains unclear. CDR3 size: 14 residues. The germline V and J ends were trimmed by 1 base and 5 bases, with 12 bases remaining between them. Looked up from germline, CDR1 is SGHRS and CDR2 is YFSETQ.